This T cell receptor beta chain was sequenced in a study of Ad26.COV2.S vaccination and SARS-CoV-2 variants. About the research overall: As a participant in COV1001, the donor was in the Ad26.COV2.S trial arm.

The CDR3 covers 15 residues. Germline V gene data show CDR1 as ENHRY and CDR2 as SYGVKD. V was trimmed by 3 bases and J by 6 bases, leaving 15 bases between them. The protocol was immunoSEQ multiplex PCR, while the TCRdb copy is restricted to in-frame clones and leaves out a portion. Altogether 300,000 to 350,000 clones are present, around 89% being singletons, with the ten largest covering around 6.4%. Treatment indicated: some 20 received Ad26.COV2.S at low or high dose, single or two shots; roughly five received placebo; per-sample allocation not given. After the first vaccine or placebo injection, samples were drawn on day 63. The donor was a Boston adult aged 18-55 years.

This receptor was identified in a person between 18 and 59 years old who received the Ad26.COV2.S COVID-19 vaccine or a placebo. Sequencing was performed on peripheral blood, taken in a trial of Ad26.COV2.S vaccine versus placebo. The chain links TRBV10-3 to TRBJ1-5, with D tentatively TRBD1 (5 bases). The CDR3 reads CAISEPGGRSQPQHF. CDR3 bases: TGTGCCATCAGTGAACCGGGGGGTCGATCTCAGCCCCAGCATTTT.